This T cell receptor (beta chain) emerged from a study of low-dose radiotherapy and immunotherapy resistance in tumors. On the study more broadly: Every two weeks patients got nivolumab 240 mg flat dose, plus ipilimumab 1 mg/kg every six weeks, intravenously.

Every donor was treated with nivolumab, ipilimumab, aspirin, low-dose cyclophosphamide and also low-dose radiotherapy. Tumors of eligible patients were advanced, solid and lacking tumor-infiltrating lymphocytes. TRAV- and TRBV-specific primers primed first-strand cDNA, covering alpha and beta chains. With a V-primer adapter and a constant-region primer, TCRs were amplified for roughly 18 PCR cycles. TCRdb re-called the reads through MiXCR, storing one row per CDR3 protein. The sample shows 15,000 to 20,000 distinct CDR3 sequences, 70% of them seen only once. This TCR derives from a human donor with advanced metastatic prostate, ovarian, gallbladder or colorectal cancer (not recorded which). This table probably holds off-target reads from a library built for another chain.

In DNA, the CDR3 is TGTGCCGTTCGGAGGGACGCAGATACGCAGTATTTT. It encodes CAVRRDADTQYF. This rearrangement joins TRBV6-1 to TRBJ2-3; weak D call: TRBD2 (6 bases). CDR1 MNHNS and CDR2 SASEGT come from the germline V gene. V was pared by 11 bases and J by 4 bases, with 13 bases between. The CDR3 sequence is 12 residues long.